This is a list of T cell receptor beta chains from one sample in a study of tumor-infiltrating lymphocytes in localized non-small cell lung cancer. TCRdb's table, derived via immunoSEQ multiplex PCR, lists solely in-frame clones and lacks some. The data show roughly 2,500 clones, under 60% seen once. Source material: uninvolved lung tissue not adjacent to the tumor. These receptors were taken from a human donor with non-small cell lung cancer. Some clones in this sample may be carry-over from other donors' samples. Both conserved end residues are part of each CDR3. D genes are given only for firm matches. A clone size is listed for some rows: how often the clone was seen (once, few, many), or a class if it is expanded.

15,-,TRBJ2-7,TRBV9,TRBD1,TGTGCCAGCAGCGTAGAAGGGGGCCGTCCCTACGAGCAGTACTTC,CASSVEGGRPYEQYF
15,-,TRBJ2-7,TRBV15,-,TGTGCCACCAGCAGAGCTAGGACAAACTCCTACGAGCAGTACTTC,CATSRARTNSYEQYF
15,few,TRBJ1-2,TRBV28,-,TGTGCCAGCAGTTTACTGCAGGGAATGGGGCATGGCTACACCTTC,CASSLLQGMGHGYTF
15,medium-sized,TRBJ2-7,TRBV6-1,TRBD2,TGTGCCAGCAGTGCATTACTAGCGCGGCCGCCCGAGCAGTACTTC,CASSALLARPPEQYF
15,few,TRBJ1-4,TRBV4-1,-,TGCGCCAGCAGCCAAGCGACCTGGGCTAATGAAAAACTGTTTTTT,CASSQATWANEKLFF
15,few,TRBJ2-2,TRBV29-1,-,TGCAGCGTTGGGGGTTCCTCCGCTAACACCGGGGAGCTGTTTTTT,CSVGGSSANTGELFF
13,once,TRBJ2-1,TRBV29-1,TRBD1,TGCAGCGTTGACACAGGGGCATACAATGAGCAGTTCTTC,CSVDTGAYNEQFF
14,-,TRBJ2-5,TRBV27,-,TGTGCCAGCAGTCAGGAGCAGGGTACAGAGACCCAGTACTTC,CASSQEQGTETQYF
16,once,TRBJ1-6,TRBV2,-,TGTGCCAGCAGTGGTCAGGCCGCCGTCAATAATTCACCCCTCCACTTT,CASSGQAAVNNSPLHF
11,-,TRBJ2-7,TRBV20-1,-,TGCAGTGCTAGGCCCCCGCGGGAGCAGTACTTC,CSARPPREQYF
16,few,TRBJ1-3,TRBV4-2,-,TGTGCCAGCAGCCAAGATGGACCTAGGGCTGGAAACACCATATATTTT,CASSQDGPRAGNTIYF
16,medium-sized,TRBJ1-2,TRBV27,-,TGTGCCAGCAGCCATTTGGTCCCCTTAATGGGCTATGGCTACACCTTC,CASSHLVPLMGYGYTF
14,-,TRBJ1-1,TRBV6-5,-,TGTGCCAGCAGTAAGACCAGGGGCAACACTGAAGCTTTCTTT,CASSKTRGNTEAFF
18,few,TRBJ2-3,TRBV4-2,-,TGTGCCAGCAGCCAAGATCAAGGCAGGGGATTGGGCACAGATACGCAGTATTTT,CASSQDQGRGLGTDTQYF
15,-,TRBJ2-6,TRBV7-6,-,TGTGCCAGCAGCGCTCAGGCCCCTGGGGCCAACGTCCTGACTTTC,CASSAQAPGANVLTF
11,medium-sized,TRBJ2-7,TRBV7-8,-,TGTGCCAGCAGCTACCGCTACGAGCAGTACTTC,CASSYRYEQYF
12,-,TRBJ1-1,TRBV7-9,-,TGTGCCAGCAGCTTAGCGGGGAGTGAAGCTTTCTTT,CASSLAGSEAFF
15,-,TRBJ2-5,TRBV7-8,-,TGTGCCAGCAGCCTGGGGACCCGGAGTGGAAAGACCCAGTACTTC,CASSLGTRSGKTQYF
13,few,TRBJ2-7,TRBV7-2,-,TGTGCCAGCAGCGTGAGCTCTTCCTACGAGCAGTACTTC,CASSVSSSYEQYF
15,few,TRBJ2-1,TRBV2,-,TGTGCCAGCAGTGATGCCAGGGTAGCTCCTAGTGAGCAGTTCTTC,CASSDARVAPSEQFF